This T cell receptor (beta chain) was identified during a study of blood T cell repertoires in COVID-19. About the research overall: PBMCs, B-cell-depleted T cells, or T cells provided the cDNA or gDNA that made up the material.

Using immunoSEQ multiplex PCR, the repertoire was profiled, and TCRdb retains in-frame clones only, with some absent. Among some 150,000 clones listed, roughly 87% were seen once. This clone was seen just once. Germline-derived CDR1 and CDR2 are SGHRS and YFSETQ. The trim removed 4 bases at V and 3 bases at J, leaving 11 bases unmatched. The CDR3 length is 16 residues. Adults between about 18 and 95 years of age took part from under 30 US areas. Participants' own reports of clinical history determined their cohort assignment. Sequencing input: PBMCs or T cells enriched from blood (not recorded which). The rearrangement uses TRBV5-1 and TRBJ1-1; 8 bases are shared with TRBD1. The source is a human donor with acute COVID-19. The donor label of this sample is uncertain. CDR3 sequence reads: CASSPRQGARDTEAFF. The CDR3 DNA reads as TGCGCCAGCAGCCCGCGGCAGGGGGCCAGGGACACTGAAGCTTTCTTT.